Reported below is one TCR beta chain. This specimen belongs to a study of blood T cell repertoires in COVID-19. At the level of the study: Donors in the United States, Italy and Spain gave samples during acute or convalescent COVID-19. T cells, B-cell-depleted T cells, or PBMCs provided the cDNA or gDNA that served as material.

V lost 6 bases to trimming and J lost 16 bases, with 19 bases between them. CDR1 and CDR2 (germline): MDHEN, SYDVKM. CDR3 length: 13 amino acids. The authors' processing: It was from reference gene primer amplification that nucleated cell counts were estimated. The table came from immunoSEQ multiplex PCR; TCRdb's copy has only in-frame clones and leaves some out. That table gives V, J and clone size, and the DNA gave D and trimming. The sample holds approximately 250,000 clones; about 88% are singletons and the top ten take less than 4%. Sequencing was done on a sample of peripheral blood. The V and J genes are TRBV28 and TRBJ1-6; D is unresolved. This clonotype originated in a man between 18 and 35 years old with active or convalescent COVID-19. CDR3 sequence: CASRPSPSSRLHF. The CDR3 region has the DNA TGTGCCAGCAGACCGAGTCCCAGCAGCAGGCTCCACTTT.